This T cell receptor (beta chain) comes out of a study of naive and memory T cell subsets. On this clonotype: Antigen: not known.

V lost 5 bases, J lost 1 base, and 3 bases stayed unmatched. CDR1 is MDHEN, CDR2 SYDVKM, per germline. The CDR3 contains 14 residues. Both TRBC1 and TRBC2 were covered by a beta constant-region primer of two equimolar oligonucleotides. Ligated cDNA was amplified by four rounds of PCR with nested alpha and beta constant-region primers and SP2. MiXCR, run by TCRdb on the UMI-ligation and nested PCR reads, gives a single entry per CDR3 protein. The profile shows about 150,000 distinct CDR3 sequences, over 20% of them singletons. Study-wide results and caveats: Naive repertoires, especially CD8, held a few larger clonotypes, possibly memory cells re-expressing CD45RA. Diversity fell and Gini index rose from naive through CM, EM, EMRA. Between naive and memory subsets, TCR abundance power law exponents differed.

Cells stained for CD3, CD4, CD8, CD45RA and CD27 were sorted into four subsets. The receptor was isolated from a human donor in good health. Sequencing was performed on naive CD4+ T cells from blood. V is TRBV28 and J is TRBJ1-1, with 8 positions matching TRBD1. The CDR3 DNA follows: TGTGCCAGCAGTATGACAGGGGAGAACACTGAAGCTTTCTTT. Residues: CASSMTGENTEAFF. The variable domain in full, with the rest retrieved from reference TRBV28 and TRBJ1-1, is DVKVTQSSRYLVKRTGEKVFLECVQDMDHENMFWYRQDPGLGLRLIYFSYDVKMKEKGDIPEGYSVSREKKERFSLILESASTNQTSMYLCASSMTGENTEAFFGQGTRLTVV.